The rows below give T cell receptor beta chains drawn from one sample of a study of regulatory T cells in long-lasting Graves disease. From the multiplex PCR reads, TCRdb called clonotypes with MiXCR, one entry per CDR3 protein. The data show fewer than 500,000 distinct CDR3 sequences, about 17% seen once. These data were also filed under a second study, of T cells in Graves' hyperthyroidism and ophthalmopathy.

The material sequenced was peripheral blood mononuclear cells (PBMCs), taken at new diagnosis, from a patient treated with antithyroid drugs. These receptors originate from a man aged 35-49 years with Graves disease. Each CDR3 is given with its conserved first and last residue. A D gene is named only where the DNA matches it firmly. The size field is filled for only some rows; it gives once, few, many or a size class.

TRBJ2-1,many,-,TRBV11-2,TGTGCCAGCAGCTTAGTCTGGGGTAACCCCTACAATGAGCAGTTCTTC,CASSLVWGNPYNEQFF
TRBJ2-5,many,TRBD2,TRBV27,TGTGCCAGCGGGGCTTGGGGGGAGCGGGAGGGCCCGGAGACCCAGTACTTC,CASGAWGEREGPETQYF
TRBJ2-1,many,-,TRBV6-2/TRBV6-3,TGTGCCAGCAGTGAATCTCAGCAGGTTCGGTTCTTC,CASSESQQVRFF
TRBJ1-2,many,-,TRBV12-3/TRBV12-4,TGTGCCAGCAGTTTAGAGTACTATGGCTACACCTTC,CASSLEYYGYTF
TRBJ2-4,-,-,TRBV20-1,TGCAGTGCTACGGAGACAGCCAAAAACATTCAGTACTTC,CSATETAKNIQYF
TRBJ1-4,-,TRBD1,TRBV20-1,TGCAGTGCCGCTAACAGGGGCTACACTGAAAAACTGTTTTTT,CSAANRGYTEKLFF
TRBJ2-7,-,-,TRBV7-9,TGTGCCAGCAGCCGAGGGGCCGAGCAGTACTTC,CASSRGAEQYF
TRBJ2-1,many,TRBD1,TRBV28,TGTGCCAGCAGCGGGACAGGGGGTAAATCGAGCTCCTACAATGAGCAGTTCTTC,CASSGTGGKSSSYNEQFF
TRBJ2-1,many,TRBD2,TRBV12-3/TRBV12-4,TGTGCCAGCAGTTTATGGGAGGGAGGGGACAATGAGCAGTTCTTC,CASSLWEGGDNEQFF
TRBJ1-1,-,-,TRBV5-1,TGCGCCAGCAGCTTGGACGAAATGAACACTGAAGCTTTCTTT,CASSLDEMNTEAFF
TRBJ2-3,-,-,TRBV12-3/TRBV12-4,TGTGCCAGCAGTTGGACCACCACAGATACGCAGTATTTT,CASSWTTTDTQYF
TRBJ1-1,-,-,TRBV6-2/TRBV6-3,TGTGCCAGCAACCGAGCCGGGACGGAGAACACTGAAGCTTTCTTT,CASNRAGTENTEAFF
TRBJ2-7,many,-,TRBV10-3,TGTGCCATCTCTCACAGTGTACAAATCTACGAGCAGTACTTC,CAISHSVQIYEQYF
TRBJ2-1,-,TRBD2,TRBV5-4,TGTGCCAGCAGGCTAGCGGGACCAATCTACAATGAGCAGTTCTTC,CASRLAGPIYNEQFF
TRBJ2-2,-,-,TRBV4-1,TGCGCCAGCAGCTCCCCGGGCCCGGCGACAGGGAACACCGGGGAGCTGTTTTTT,CASSSPGPATGNTGELFF
TRBJ1-2,-,TRBD1,TRBV9,TGTGCCAGCAGCGTCGGACAGGGGACTCACTATGGCTACACCTTC,CASSVGQGTHYGYTF
TRBJ2-3,many,TRBD1,TRBV20-1,TGCAGTGCTACCGACAGGGACACAGATACGCAGTATTTT,CSATDRDTDTQYF
TRBJ2-1,many,-,TRBV24-1,TGTGCCACCAGCCCCGACTACAATGAGCAGTTCTTC,CATSPDYNEQFF
TRBJ2-1,few,-,TRBV29-1,TGCAGCACAGACAATGAGCAGTTCTTC,CSTDNEQFF
TRBJ2-3,-,-,TRBV29-1,TGCAGCGTTGAAGACCCACGAAGGGATACGCAGTATTTT,CSVEDPRRDTQYF
TRBJ2-2,medium-sized,-,TRBV30,TGTGCCTGGAGTGGGTCAGGGTCTGGGGAGCTGTTTTTT,CAWSGSGSGELFF
TRBJ1-5,-,TRBD1,TRBV28,TGTGCCAGCAGTTTAAGAGCAGGGGGGAATCAGCCCCAGCATTTT,CASSLRAGGNQPQHF
TRBJ2-3,many,TRBD2,TRBV5-1,TGTGCCAGCAGTTCCGGACTAGCGGGCACAGATACGCAGTATTTT,CASSSGLAGTDTQYF
TRBJ2-2,few,-,TRBV19,TGTGCCAGTACGGAGGGTAGGGGCACCGGGGAGCTGTTTTTT,CASTEGRGTGELFF
TRBJ2-1,many,-,TRBV30,TGTGCCTGGAGTGGGCGCAATGAGCAGTTCTTC,CAWSGRNEQFF
TRBJ2-4,once,TRBD1,TRBV12-5,TGTGCTAGTGGTTCCCAGGGGGCTGACATTCAGTACTTC,CASGSQGADIQYF
TRBJ2-1,many,-,TRBV29-1,TGCAGCGTTGAAGGGCGGAACTCCTACAATGAGCAGTTCTTC,CSVEGRNSYNEQFF
TRBJ1-2,many,-,TRBV12-5,TGTGCTAGTGGTTCTGAAGCGCGTGGCTACACCTTC,CASGSEARGYTF
TRBJ1-2,-,-,TRBV28,TGTGCCAGCAGTTTAGGGCAGGTCAGAGGTTCTAAGTTC,CASSLGQVRGSKF
TRBJ2-1,many,-,TRBV11-2,TGTGCCAGCAGCGTAGAAAGTCTCATATCTGAGGCATCCCGGCAGTTCTTC,CASSVESLISEASRQFF
TRBJ2-3,few,TRBD2,TRBV20-1,TGCAGTGCTAGATCAGGGACTAGCGGCACAGATACGCAGTATTTT,CSARSGTSGTDTQYF
TRBJ2-3,-,-,TRBV28,TGTGCCAGCAGTCCAAATCCCCTGGATACGCAGTATTTT,CASSPNPLDTQYF
TRBJ2-2,few,-,TRBV5-1,TGTGCCAGCAGTTTAGGGTTCGGGGAGCTGTTTTTT,CASSLGFGELFF
TRBJ2-5,-,TRBD2,TRBV29-1,TGCAGCGTTGAGGTTAGCGGGAAGACCCAGTACTTC,CSVEVSGKTQYF